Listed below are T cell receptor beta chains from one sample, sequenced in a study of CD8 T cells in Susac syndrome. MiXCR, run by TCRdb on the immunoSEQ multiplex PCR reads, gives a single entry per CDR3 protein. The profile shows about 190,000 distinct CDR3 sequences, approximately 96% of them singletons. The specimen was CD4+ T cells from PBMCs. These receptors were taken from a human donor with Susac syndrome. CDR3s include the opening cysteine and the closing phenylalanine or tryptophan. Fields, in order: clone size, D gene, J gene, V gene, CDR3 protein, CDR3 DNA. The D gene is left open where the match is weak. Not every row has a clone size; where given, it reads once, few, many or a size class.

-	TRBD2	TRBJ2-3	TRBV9	CASSVSGGLDTQYF	TGTGCCAGCAGCGTAAGCGGGGGCTTAGATACGCAGTATTTT
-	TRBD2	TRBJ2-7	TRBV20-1	CSASLAGVVYEQYF	TGCAGTGCATCACTAGCGGGGGTGGTATACGAGCAGTACTTC
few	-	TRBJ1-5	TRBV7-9	CASSLAGSNQPQHF	TGTGCCAGCAGTTTAGCCGGTAGCAATCAGCCCCAGCATTTT
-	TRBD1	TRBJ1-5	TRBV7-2	CASSHAGQTRYQPQHF	TGTGCCAGCAGCCACGCGGGACAGACGCGGTATCAGCCCCAGCATTTT
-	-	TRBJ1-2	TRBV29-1	CSVKGVLRGYTF	TGCAGCGTTAAGGGGGTCCTTCGGGGCTACACCTTC
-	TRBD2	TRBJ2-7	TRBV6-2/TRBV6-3	CASSPGGSPPYEQYF	TGTGCCAGCAGCCCGGGGGGGTCCCCACCCTACGAGCAGTACTTC
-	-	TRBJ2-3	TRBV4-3	CASSPSGRRVPTDTQYF	TGCGCCAGCAGCCCGTCTGGACGGAGGGTCCCCACAGATACGCAGTATTTT
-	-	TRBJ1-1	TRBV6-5	CASRRPRGEAFF	TGTGCCAGCAGACGCCCTAGGGGTGAAGCTTTCTTT
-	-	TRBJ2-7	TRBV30	CAWDQGSSGYEQYF	TGTGCCTGGGATCAGGGGTCCTCGGGATACGAGCAGTACTTC
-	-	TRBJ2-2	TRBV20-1	CSAVPAGTNTGELFF	TGCAGTGCAGTCCCGGCCGGGACTAACACCGGGGAGCTGTTTTTT
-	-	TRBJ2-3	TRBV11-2	CASSLDGDSTDTQYF	TGTGCCAGCAGCTTAGATGGGGACAGCACAGATACGCAGTATTTT
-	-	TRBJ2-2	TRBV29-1	CSVGLQGTGELFF	TGCAGCGTTGGACTACAAGGCACCGGGGAGCTGTTTTTT
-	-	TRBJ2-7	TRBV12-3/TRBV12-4	CASSLYWYEQYF	TGTGCCAGCAGCTTATACTGGTACGAGCAGTACTTC
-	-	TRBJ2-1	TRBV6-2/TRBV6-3	CASSFDRSSYNEQFF	TGTGCCAGCAGTTTCGACAGGAGCTCCTACAATGAGCAGTTCTTC
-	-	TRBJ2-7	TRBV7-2	CASSSTTYEQYF	TGTGCCAGCAGCTCTACTACCTACGAGCAGTACTTC
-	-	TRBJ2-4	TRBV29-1	CSVAGGRGNIQYF	TGCAGCGTGGCTGGGGGGCGCGGGAACATTCAGTACTTC
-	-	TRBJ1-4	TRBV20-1	CSARDLSVTNEKLFF	TGCAGTGCTAGAGATCTCAGTGTAACTAATGAAAAACTGTTTTTT
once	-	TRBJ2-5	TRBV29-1	CSVKRQETQYF	TGCAGCGTTAAGAGACAAGAGACCCAGTACTTC
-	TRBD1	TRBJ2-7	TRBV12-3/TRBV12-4	CASSPRTGSSYEQYF	TGTGCCAGCAGTCCGAGGACAGGGAGCTCCTACGAGCAGTACTTC
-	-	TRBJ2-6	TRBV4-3	CASSQYRASGANVLTF	TGCGCCAGCAGCCAATACAGGGCCTCTGGGGCCAACGTCCTGACTTTC
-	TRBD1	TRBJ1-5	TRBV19	CASSRESGGRGNQPQHF	TGTGCCAGTAGTAGGGAATCAGGGGGACGAGGCAATCAGCCCCAGCATTTT
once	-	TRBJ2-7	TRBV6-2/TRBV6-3	CASNIGTPYEQYF	TGTGCCAGCAATATTGGGACACCCTACGAGCAGTACTTC
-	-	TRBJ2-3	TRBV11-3	CASSYGEPDTQYF	TGTGCCAGCAGCTACGGTGAGCCAGATACGCAGTATTTT
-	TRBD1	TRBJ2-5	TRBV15	CATSLGGQGVETQYF	TGTGCCACCAGCCTCGGAGGACAGGGGGTGGAGACCCAGTACTTC
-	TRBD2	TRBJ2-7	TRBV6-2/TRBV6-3	CASSPTSGVREQYF	TGTGCCAGCAGTCCTACTAGCGGTGTGCGCGAGCAGTACTTC
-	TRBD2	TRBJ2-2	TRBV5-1	CASRTGGGNTGELFF	TGCGCCAGCAGAACCGGGGGGGGAAACACCGGGGAGCTGTTTTTT
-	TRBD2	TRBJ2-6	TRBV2	CASRTSGGPSGANVLTF	TGTGCCAGCAGGACTAGCGGGGGCCCCTCTGGGGCCAACGTCCTGACTTTC
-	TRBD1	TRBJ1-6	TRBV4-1	CASSQVTGDRNSPLHF	TGCGCCAGCAGCCAAGTAACGGGGGACAGAAATTCACCCCTCCACTTT
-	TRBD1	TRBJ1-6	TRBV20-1	CSARVPDRGALHF	TGCAGTGCTAGAGTCCCGGACAGGGGAGCCCTCCACTTT
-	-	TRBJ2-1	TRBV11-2	CASSLLHSEDAYNEQFF	TGTGCCAGCAGCTTACTTCACTCAGAGGACGCTTACAATGAGCAGTTCTTC